These 24 T cell receptor beta chains came from one sample sequenced in a study of blood T cell repertoires in COVID-19. Produced via immunoSEQ multiplex PCR; TCRdb's table is partial and in-frame only. The data contain approximately 430,000 clones, roughly 85% of them singletons. Sequences were obtained from peripheral blood. The source of these receptors is a woman in her 30s with active or convalescent COVID-19.

The V call is TRBV7-2, the J call TRBJ2-3; 9 bases are shared with TRBD2. V lost 2 bases and J lost 0; bases outside the gene matches: 3. The CDR3 totals 16 residues. CDR1 and CDR2 (germline): SGHTA, FQGNSA. The CDR3: CASSLIAGVSTDTQYF. The CDR3 DNA follows: TGTGCCAGCAGCTTAATAGCGGGAGTTAGCACAGATACGCAGTATTTT.

This chain joins TRBV5-4 and TRBJ2-1, with D perhaps TRBD2 (6 bases). The CDR3 consists of 13 residues. Trimming took 1 base from V and 12 from J, leaving 14 bases between them. Germline CDR1 reads SGHNT; CDR2 reads YYREEE (reference sequence). CDR3 in amino acids: CASSLTLDGGQFF. DNA of the CDR3: TGTGCCAGCAGCTTGACTCTCGACGGGGGGCAGTTCTTC.

The rearrangement joins TRBV5-1 to TRBJ2-1, with 10 nucleotides matching TRBD1. CDR1 SGHRS and CDR2 YFSETQ come from the germline V gene. V lost 5 bases, J lost 7 bases, and 15 bases stayed unmatched. This CDR3 has 17 amino acids. The CDR3 DNA sequence: TGCGCCAGCAGTCAGTACGATGGGACAGGGGTCTTGAATGAGCAGTTCTTC. It is translated as CASSQYDGTGVLNEQFF.

The sample holds one count of this clone. V gene TRBV6-2 or TRBV6-3 combines with J gene TRBJ2-3; TRBD2 aligns across 8 bases. This CDR3 contains 16 residues. The germline CDR1 and CDR2 sequences are MNHEY and SVGEGT. V was pared by 2 bases and J by 1 base, with 5 bases of the junction left unmatched. The CDR3 coding sequence is TGTGCCAGCAGTTACAAAGCGGGGGAAGGCACAGATACGCAGTATTTT. As protein: CASSYKAGEGTDTQYF.

The gene calls are TRBV19 and TRBJ2-2, with TRBD2 matching over 10 bases. V was clipped by 4 bases and J by 5 bases; unmatched bases: 4. From germline, CDR1 is LNHDA and CDR2 SQIVND (reference sequence). This CDR3 spans 15 amino acids. CDR3 loop: CASSTGTSATGELFF. The CDR3 nucleotides read TGTGCCAGTAGTACCGGGACTAGCGCGACCGGGGAGCTGTTTTTT.

This chain uses TRBV7-2 with TRBJ1-5; perhaps TRBD1 as D (6 bases). CDR3 length: 16 residues. Trimming left V 2 bases short and J 3 bases short, with 14 bases between. Germline assignment: CDR1 SGHTA and CDR2 FQGNSA. The CDR3 loop is CASSLRLAGVNQPQHF. The CDR3 coding sequence is TGTGCCAGCAGCTTAAGACTTGCAGGGGTCAATCAGCCCCAGCATTTT.

The chain is built from TRBV7-2 and TRBJ2-1; 10 bases match TRBD2. Per the germline V gene, CDR1 is SGHTA and CDR2 is FQGNSA. The CDR3 is 16 amino acids. The V gene end was trimmed by 1 base and the J gene end by 4 bases; junction bases not matched to a gene: 4. CDR3 bases: TGTGCCAGCAGCTTAGAGAGCGGGGGGGGTTACAATGAGCAGTTCTTC. Translation: CASSLESGGGYNEQFF.

Turning to this clone: One junction end disagrees with the germline gene, perhaps due to a read error. The gene calls are TRBV6-1 and TRBJ2-7; TRBD1 matches at 7 bases. This CDR3 has 14 amino acids. Germline lookup yields CDR1 MNHNS and CDR2 SASEGT. The CDR3 loop reads CASSEGEGADQQCF. CDR3 DNA sequence: TGTGCCAGCAGTGAGGGAGAGGGGGCAGACCAACAGTGCTTC.

Remarks on this clone: The same CDR3 can be traced to other DNA sequences in this sample. The J gene is TRBJ1-3, the V gene TRBV2; D remains unclear. The CDR3 totals 12 residues. Trimming removed 7 bases from V and 4 bases from J, with 8 bases in between. Germline V lookup: CDR1 SNHLY, CDR2 FYNNEI. Here the CDR3 DNA reads TGTGCCAGCACGGGATCAGGAAACACCATATATTTT. Residues: CASTGSGNTIYF.

V usage is TRBV5-6 and J usage is TRBJ2-7, with 9 bases matching TRBD2. V shed 0 bases and J 6 bases; nucleotides not matched to a gene: 7. The CDR3 sequence is 15 residues long. The V gene's germline CDR1 is SGHDT and CDR2 YYEEEE. The CDR3 is CASSLEAGGPGEQYF. DNA for the CDR3: TGTGCCAGCAGCTTGGAGGCGGGAGGGCCGGGCGAGCAGTACTTC.

The chain recombines TRBV4-1 with TRBJ2-3, with D perhaps matching TRBD2 (5 bases). CDR1 and CDR2 (germline): MGHRA, YSYEKL. The length of the CDR3 is 14 residues. Trimming removed 1 base at V and 5 bases at J, with 10 bases between. CDR3 coding DNA: TGCGCCAGCAGCCAAGGATCCCGGGGAGATACGCAGTATTTT. This translates into CASSQGSRGDTQYF.

This rearrangement joins TRBV4-1 to TRBJ2-5; D is perhaps TRBD1 (7 bases). With 1 base removed from V and 7 bases from J, the gap between germline ends came to 19 bases. Germline V lookup: CDR1 MGHRA, CDR2 YSYEKL. The CDR3 runs to 16 residues. The CDR3 reads CASSQGDSAQGGTQYF. CDR3 nucleotides: TGCGCCAGCAGCCAAGGCGATAGCGCCCAGGGGGGGACCCAGTACTTC.

In its sample, this clone was seen a few times. V and J are TRBV29-1 and TRBJ1-2, with unresolved D. The CDR3 covers 12 residues. Per the germline V gene, CDR1 is SQVTM and CDR2 is ANQGSEA. Trimming removed 0 bases at V and 6 bases at J, with 8 bases between. This CDR3 reads CSVEEPGHGYTF. The CDR3 coding sequence is TGCAGCGTTGAAGAGCCCGGTCATGGCTACACCTTC.

This sequence joins TRBV5-1 and TRBJ1-6; 7 nucleotides match TRBD1. The V segment lost 1 base and the J segment 8 bases; nucleotides outside the gene matches: 6. This CDR3 spans 15 amino acids. Germline CDR1 is SGHRS and CDR2 is YFSETQ. The CDR3, as DNA: TGCGCCAGCAGCTTGAGTACAGGGGAGGATTCACCCCTCCACTTT. Its protein product is CASSLSTGEDSPLHF.

CDR3 nucleotides: TGTGCCAGCAGTGCTCAGGGGCCCGTTGGAAACACCATATATTTT. This codes for CASSAQGPVGNTIYF. V usage is TRBV2 and J usage is TRBJ1-3, with D perhaps TRBD1 (6 bases). The V and J ends lost 4 bases and 3 bases respectively, with 13 bases between them. The V gene's germline CDR1 is SNHLY and CDR2 FYNNEI. This CDR3 has 15 amino acids.

V usage is TRBV29-1 and J usage is TRBJ1-2; D unclear. Trimming took off 3 bases at V and 4 bases at J, with 9 bases between the two ends. The CDR3 is 12 residues long. The germline gives CDR1 SQVTM, CDR2 ANQGSEA. For the CDR3, the DNA is TGCAGCGTTGACGGGATTTCCTATGGCTACACCTTC. This sequence encodes CSVDGISYGYTF.

This clone was seen only once. The V gene is TRBV30, the J gene TRBJ2-1, with 10 nucleotides matching TRBD2. Germline V gene lookup returns CDR1 GTSNPN and CDR2 SVGIG (reference sequence). V was pared by 0 bases and J by 2 bases, with 4 bases of the junction left unmatched. The CDR3 is 16 amino acids. In nucleotides, the CDR3 is TGTGCCTGGAGTGTAAGCGGGAGGGTTGCCTACAATGAGCAGTTCTTC. Translation: CAWSVSGRVAYNEQFF.

The CDR3 sequence is CASSGTLSFAGGLLFF. The CDR3 bases are TGTGCCAGCAGTGGAACCCTCTCCTTCGCGGGGGGCCTTCTATTCTTC. V and J are TRBV6-1 and TRBJ2-1; TRBD2 matches 8 bases. The CDR3 spans 16 residues. Per the germline V gene, CDR1 is MNHNS and CDR2 is SASEGT. V lost 4 bases, J lost 16 bases, and 21 bases stayed unmatched.

The gene calls are TRBV5-1 and TRBJ2-2; no definite D call. The CDR3 extends over 13 amino acids. V lost 6 bases to trimming and J lost 3 bases, with 9 bases between them. Germline V gene data show CDR1 as SGHRS and CDR2 as YFSETQ. DNA for the CDR3: TGCGCCAGCACCATAGCTCACACCGGGGAGCTGTTTTTT. This translates into CASTIAHTGELFF.

The CDR3 DNA is TGTGCCATCAGTGAGGACAGGAGTAATGAAAAACTGTTTTTT. Its translation: CAISEDRSNEKLFF. The chain recombines TRBV10-3 with TRBJ1-4; possible D gene TRBD1, 6 bases. Trimming shortened V by 2 bases and J by 4 bases, and 8 bases separated the two germline ends. The CDR3 runs 14 residues. Per the germline V gene, CDR1 is ENHRY and CDR2 is SYGVKD.

V gene TRBV4-1 combines with J gene TRBJ1-4; a possible D gene is TRBD1 (6 bases). Germline lookup yields CDR1 MGHRA and CDR2 YSYEKL. V was clipped by 0 bases and J by 0 bases, with 11 bases between them. This CDR3 contains 17 residues. CDR3 nucleotide sequence: TGCGCCAGCAGCCAAGACACAGGGTTAGCAACTAATGAAAAACTGTTTTTT. Its protein is CASSQDTGLATNEKLFF.

The chain couples TRBV4-1 to TRBJ1-3; D ambiguous. CDR3 length equals 16 residues. Trimming took off 3 bases at V and 0 bases at J, with 12 bases between the two ends. CDR1 and CDR2 (germline): MGHRA, YSYEKL. The CDR3 loop reads CASSHPDGSSGNTIYF. CDR3 DNA: TGCGCCAGCAGCCACCCCGACGGGAGCTCTGGAAACACCATATATTTT.

V and J are TRBV2 and TRBJ2-7, with TRBD1 identical over 7 bases. Germline V CDR1 and CDR2: SNHLY, FYNNEI. The CDR3 sequence is 14 residues long. Trimming took 3 bases from V and 2 from J; bases not matched to a gene: 4. CDR3 bases: TGTGCCAGCAGTGAGAGGGACAGAGCCTACGAGCAGTACTTC. This codes for CASSERDRAYEQYF.

The V call is TRBV5-6, the J call TRBJ2-4; TRBD1 is a possible D gene (6 bases). Germline V gene data show CDR1 as SGHDT and CDR2 as YYEEEE. V lost 3 bases, J lost 8 bases, and 12 bases lay in between. The CDR3 covers 13 residues. The CDR3 sequence is CASSSTGGDIQYF. DNA of the CDR3: TGTGCCAGCAGCTCGACAGGAGGAGACATTCAGTACTTC.